A selection of T cell receptor beta chains follows, all from one sample in a study of cytomegalovirus exposure and HLA in healthy donors. Assay used: immunoSEQ multiplex PCR; TCRdb lists only in-frame clones, some missing. The table includes under 100,000 clones, roughly 80% detected once. Sequencing input: PBMCs. These TCRs come from a boy aged 5-17 years in good health and CMV-seronegative. CDR3s include the opening cysteine and the closing phenylalanine or tryptophan. D genes are given only for firm matches. Clone size appears in some rows only: once, few, many, or a class for an expanded clone.

j_call v_call d_call cdr3_length clone_size cdr3_aa cdr3_nt
TRBJ1-5 TRBV6-6 NA 15 NA CASSPTETSNQPQHF TGTGCCAGCAGCCCGACAGAAACTAGCAATCAGCCCCAGCATTTT
TRBJ1-2 TRBV6-1 NA 15 NA CASSRQLRSTYGYTF TGTGCCAGCAGTAGACAGCTCCGATCTACCTATGGCTACACCTTC
TRBJ1-2 TRBV10-3 NA 12 NA CAISQVNYGYTF TGTGCCATCAGTCAGGTGAACTATGGCTACACCTTC
TRBJ1-2 TRBV29-1 NA 14 NA CSVAGIGANYGYTF TGCAGCGTTGCAGGGATAGGGGCTAACTATGGCTACACCTTC
TRBJ2-3 TRBV7-9 NA 13 NA CASSGPGQSTQYF TGTGCCAGCAGCGGACCCGGACAAAGTACGCAGTATTTT
TRBJ2-6 TRBV7-8 TRBD2 17 NA CASSTRLAASGANVLTF TGTGCCAGCAGCACCCGACTAGCGGCCTCTGGGGCCAACGTCCTGACTTTC
TRBJ1-2 TRBV30 NA 14 NA CAWSVLSGIYGYTF TGTGCCTGGAGTGTCTTATCAGGGATCTATGGCTACACCTTC
TRBJ2-5 TRBV7-2 NA 13 NA CASSLPPLETQYF TGTGCCAGCAGCTTACCTCCCCTCGAGACCCAGTACTTC
TRBJ2-1 TRBV7-6 TRBD1 14 NA CASSLRIRDSEQFF TGTGCCAGCAGCCTTAGGATCCGGGACAGTGAGCAGTTCTTC
TRBJ2-1 TRBV7-8 TRBD1 14 NA CASSLGDRGNEQFF TGTGCCAGCAGCTTAGGAGACAGGGGAAATGAGCAGTTCTTC
TRBJ2-7 TRBV30 NA 13 NA CAWAQGIWDEQYF TGTGCCTGGGCCCAGGGGATTTGGGACGAGCAGTACTTC
TRBJ2-3 TRBV4-3 NA 17 NA CASSQESTRTSTDTQYF TGCGCCAGCAGCCAAGAGTCAACTCGAACTAGCACAGATACGCAGTATTTT
TRBJ2-1 TRBV28 NA 16 few CASSLIGTAGSHEQFF TGTGCCAGCAGTTTAATCGGGACTGCCGGGTCACATGAGCAGTTCTTC
TRBJ2-3 TRBV7-2 TRBD2 15 NA CASSISGGDTDTQYF TGTGCCAGCAGCATTAGCGGGGGGGACACAGATACGCAGTATTTT
TRBJ1-5 TRBV23-1 NA 16 NA CASSHREPSSNQPQHF TGCGCCAGCAGTCACCGGGAGCCAAGTAGCAATCAGCCCCAGCATTTT
TRBJ2-7 TRBV4-1 NA 15 NA CASSQDGGSSYEQYF TGCGCCAGCAGCCAAGACGGTGGGAGCTCCTACGAGCAGTACTTC
TRBJ2-3 TRBV6-5 TRBD1 14 NA CASRGQGLTDTQYF TGTGCCAGCAGGGGACAGGGTCTCACAGATACGCAGTATTTT
TRBJ1-5 TRBV10-3 NA 13 NA CAISATDNQPQHF TGTGCCATCAGTGCTACAGATAATCAGCCCCAGCATTTT
TRBJ1-2 TRBV13 NA 17 NA CASSSQTAPRWDYGYTF TGTGCCAGCAGCTCTCAAACTGCTCCCAGGTGGGACTATGGCTACACCTTC
TRBJ2-1 TRBV4-2 NA 17 NA CASSTVLGGRMGNEQFF TGTGCCAGCAGCACGGTCCTCGGGGGAAGAATGGGCAATGAGCAGTTCTTC
TRBJ2-7 TRBV4-1 NA 14 NA CASSQGTLAYEQYF TGCGCCAGCAGCCAAGGGACACTTGCGTACGAGCAGTACTTC
TRBJ1-2 TRBV28 NA 13 NA CASSLGSISGYTF TGTGCCAGCAGTTTGGGCAGTATTTCTGGCTACACCTTC
TRBJ1-5 TRBV7-2 NA 14 NA CASSPGTLNQPQHF TGTGCCAGCAGCCCCGGGACATTAAATCAGCCCCAGCATTTT
TRBJ2-4 TRBV29-1 NA 13 NA CSVEVGSRDIQYF TGCAGCGTTGAAGTGGGGTCCAGGGACATTCAGTACTTC
TRBJ1-1 TRBV30 NA 13 NA CAWSVRENTEAFF TGTGCCTGGAGTGTACGGGAGAACACTGAAGCTTTCTTT
TRBJ2-6 TRBV5-4 NA 15 NA CASSPQASGANVLTF TGTGCCAGCAGCCCTCAGGCCTCTGGGGCCAACGTCCTGACTTTC
TRBJ1-1 TRBV6-5 NA 13 NA CASSAGMITEAFF TGTGCCAGCAGTGCAGGGATGATCACTGAAGCTTTCTTT
TRBJ2-1 TRBV6-6 TRBD2 15 NA CASRDGSGGVGEQFF TGTGCCAGCAGGGACGGTAGCGGGGGGGTAGGTGAGCAGTTCTTC
TRBJ2-1 TRBV18 NA 16 NA CASSPLGAVSYNEQFF TGTGCCAGCTCACCACTGGGAGCCGTCTCCTACAATGAGCAGTTCTTC
TRBJ2-7 TRBV30 NA 14 once CAWSVRDRSGEQYF TGTGCCTGGAGTGTACGGGATAGGTCTGGCGAGCAGTACTTC
TRBJ1-1 TRBV29-1 NA 12 NA CSVDPGYTEAFF TGCAGCGTTGATCCAGGCTACACTGAAGCTTTCTTT
TRBJ2-7 TRBV5-4 NA 11 NA CASSFLEEQYF TGTGCCAGCAGCTTTCTTGAGGAGCAGTACTTC
TRBJ2-5 TRBV7-6 TRBD2 13 once CASSRGGPETQYF TGTGCCAGCAGCCGGGGGGGGCCTGAGACCCAGTACTTC
TRBJ2-7 TRBV5-6 NA 13 NA CASSLKPPREQYF TGTGCCAGCAGCTTGAAGCCGCCGCGGGAGCAGTACTTC
TRBJ1-1 TRBV5-1 TRBD1 13 NA CASSRDRVTEAFF TGCGCCAGCAGCCGGGACAGGGTCACTGAAGCTTTCTTT
TRBJ2-4 TRBV2 NA 12 once CASSDRVNIQYF TGTGCCAGCAGTGACAGGGTTAACATTCAGTACTTC
TRBJ2-4 TRBV25-1 TRBD2 18 NA CASSDGTSGSSAKNIQYF TGTGCCAGCAGTGATGGGACTAGCGGGAGTTCGGCCAAAAACATTCAGTACTTC
TRBJ2-7 TRBV4-3 NA 13 NA CASSQFAGYEQYF TGCGCCAGCAGCCAATTTGCAGGGTACGAGCAGTACTTC
TRBJ2-2 TRBV4-3 TRBD2 16 few CASSPSGTSATGELFF TGCGCCAGCAGCCCTTCTGGGACTAGCGCTACCGGGGAGCTGTTTTTT
TRBJ2-7 TRBV4-3 NA 15 NA CASSQETTYPYEQYF TGCGCCAGCAGCCAAGAGACTACCTACCCCTACGAGCAGTACTTC
TRBJ2-1 TRBV7-9 NA 17 few CASSLVVSGPPGYEQFF TGTGCCAGCAGCTTAGTTGTCAGCGGCCCCCCGGGCTATGAGCAGTTCTTC
TRBJ2-6 TRBV9 NA 14 few CASSTSTGANVLTF TGTGCCAGCAGCACATCGACAGGGGCCAACGTCCTGACTTTC
TRBJ1-2 TRBV5-4 TRBD1 16 NA CASSLPGQRDYYGYTF TGTGCCAGCAGCTTACCGGGACAGAGAGACTACTATGGCTACACCTTC
TRBJ2-1 TRBV7-9 NA 13 NA CASSPRLYNEQFF TGTGCCAGCAGCCCCAGACTTTACAATGAGCAGTTCTTC
TRBJ2-1 TRBV28 NA 15 NA CASSFDRDPYNEQFF TGTGCCAGCAGTTTTGACAGAGACCCCTACAATGAGCAGTTCTTC
TRBJ2-7 TRBV6-5 NA 13 NA CASISRLSYEQYF TGTGCCAGCATCTCCAGATTATCCTACGAGCAGTACTTC
TRBJ1-2 TRBV7-9 NA 15 NA CASSFDWESNYGYTF TGTGCCAGCAGCTTCGACTGGGAGTCTAACTATGGCTACACCTTC
TRBJ2-3 TRBV15 TRBD2 15 NA CATSSAGESTDTQYF TGTGCCACCAGCTCCGCGGGGGAGAGCACAGATACGCAGTATTTT
TRBJ1-6 TRBV30 TRBD1 15 NA CAWRTGSSYNSPLHF TGTGCCTGGAGGACAGGGAGCTCCTATAATTCACCCCTCCACTTT
TRBJ1-2 TRBV6-1 NA 13 NA CASSGRDYGGYTF TGTGCCAGCAGTGGGCGGGATTATGGCGGCTACACCTTC
TRBJ1-4 TRBV21-1 NA 13 NA CASRTGTNEKLFF TGTGCCAGCCGGACAGGAACTAATGAAAAACTGTTTTTT
TRBJ1-1 TRBV7-2 TRBD1 16 few CASRHRRQGSYTEAFF TGTGCCAGCAGACATAGACGACAGGGATCGTACACTGAAGCTTTCTTT
TRBJ1-1 TRBV11-2 TRBD1 15 NA CASSLMTGYSTEAFF TGTGCCAGCAGCTTAATGACAGGGTATAGCACTGAAGCTTTCTTT
TRBJ2-3 TRBV6-4 NA 15 NA CASSPRSGSTDTQYF TGTGCCAGCAGCCCTCGAAGCGGGAGCACAGATACGCAGTATTTT
TRBJ2-7 TRBV27 TRBD1 13 NA CASRLGGGYEQYF TGTGCCAGCAGACTAGGGGGCGGGTACGAGCAGTACTTC